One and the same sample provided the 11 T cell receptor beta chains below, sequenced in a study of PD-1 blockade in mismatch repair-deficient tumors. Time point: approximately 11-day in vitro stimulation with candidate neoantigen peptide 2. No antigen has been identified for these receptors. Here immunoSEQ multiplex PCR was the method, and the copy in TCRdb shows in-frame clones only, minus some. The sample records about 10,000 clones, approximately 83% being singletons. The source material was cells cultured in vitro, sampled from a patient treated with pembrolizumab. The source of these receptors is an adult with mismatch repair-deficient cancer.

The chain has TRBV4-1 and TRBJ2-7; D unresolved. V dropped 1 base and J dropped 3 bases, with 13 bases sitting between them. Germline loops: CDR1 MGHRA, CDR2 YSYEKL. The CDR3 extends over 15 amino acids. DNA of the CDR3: TGCGCCAGCAGCCAAGGCGCCGACGGATACTACGAGCAGTACTTC. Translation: CASSQGADGYYEQYF.

CDR3 loop: CASSLALAVDEQFF. CDR3 sequence (DNA): TGTGCCAGCAGCTTAGCACTAGCGGTCGATGAGCAGTTCTTC. The chain couples TRBV7-6 to TRBJ2-1; 8 bases line up with TRBD2. CDR1 is SGHVS and CDR2 is FNYEAQ in the germline V gene. J was trimmed by 8 bases and V by 0 bases; bases with no gene match: 3. This CDR3 comprises 14 residues.

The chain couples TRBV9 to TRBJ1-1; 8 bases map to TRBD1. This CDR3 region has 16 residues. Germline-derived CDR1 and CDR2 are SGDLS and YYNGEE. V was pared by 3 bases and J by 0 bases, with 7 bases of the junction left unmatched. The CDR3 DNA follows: TGTGCCAGCAGCGCAGGGGGCGATCGACTGAACACTGAAGCTTTCTTT. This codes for CASSAGGDRLNTEAFF.

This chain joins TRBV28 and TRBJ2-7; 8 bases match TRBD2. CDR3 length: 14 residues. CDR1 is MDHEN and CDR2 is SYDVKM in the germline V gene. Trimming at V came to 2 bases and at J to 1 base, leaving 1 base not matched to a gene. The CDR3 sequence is CASSLAGGSYEQYF. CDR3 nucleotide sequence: TGTGCCAGCAGTTTAGCGGGGGGTTCCTACGAGCAGTACTTC.

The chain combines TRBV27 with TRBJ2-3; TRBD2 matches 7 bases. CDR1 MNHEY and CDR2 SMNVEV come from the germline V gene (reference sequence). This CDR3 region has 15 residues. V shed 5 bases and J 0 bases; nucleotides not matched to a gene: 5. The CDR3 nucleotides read TGTGCCAGCAGTCCCACTAGCGCTAGCACAGATACGCAGTATTTT. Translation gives CASSPTSASTDTQYF.

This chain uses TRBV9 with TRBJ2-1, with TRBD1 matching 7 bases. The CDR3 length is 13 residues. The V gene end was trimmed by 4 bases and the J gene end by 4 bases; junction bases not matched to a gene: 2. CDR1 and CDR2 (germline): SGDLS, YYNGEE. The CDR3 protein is CASSKQGYNEQFF. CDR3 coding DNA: TGTGCCAGCAGCAAACAGGGGTACAATGAGCAGTTCTTC.

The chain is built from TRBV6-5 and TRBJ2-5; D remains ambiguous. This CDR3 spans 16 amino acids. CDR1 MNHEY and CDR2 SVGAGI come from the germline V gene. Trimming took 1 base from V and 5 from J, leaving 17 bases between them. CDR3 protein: CASSYFVTELGETQYF. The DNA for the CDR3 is TGTGCCAGCAGTTACTTCGTAACCGAGTTGGGCGAGACCCAGTACTTC.

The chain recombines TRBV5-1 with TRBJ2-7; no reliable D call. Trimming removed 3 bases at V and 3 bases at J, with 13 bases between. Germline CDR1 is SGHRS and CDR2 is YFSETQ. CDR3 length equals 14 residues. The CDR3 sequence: CASSSLPIVYEQYF. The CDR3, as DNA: TGCGCCAGCAGCTCCCTACCAATAGTCTACGAGCAGTACTTC.

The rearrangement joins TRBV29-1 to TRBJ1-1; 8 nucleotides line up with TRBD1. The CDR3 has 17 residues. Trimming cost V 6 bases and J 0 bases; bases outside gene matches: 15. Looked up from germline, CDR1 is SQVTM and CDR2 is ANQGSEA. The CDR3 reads CSVGSGTGTIMNTEAFF. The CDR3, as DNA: TGCAGCGTCGGCTCCGGGACAGGTACCATCATGAACACTGAAGCTTTCTTT.

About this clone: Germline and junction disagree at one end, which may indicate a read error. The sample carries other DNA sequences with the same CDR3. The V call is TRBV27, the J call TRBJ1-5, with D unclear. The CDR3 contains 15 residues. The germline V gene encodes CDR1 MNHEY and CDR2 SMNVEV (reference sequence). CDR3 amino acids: CATKNRIYSNQPQHF. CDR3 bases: TGTGCCACCAAAAACAGAATTTATAGCAATCAACCCCAGCATTTT.

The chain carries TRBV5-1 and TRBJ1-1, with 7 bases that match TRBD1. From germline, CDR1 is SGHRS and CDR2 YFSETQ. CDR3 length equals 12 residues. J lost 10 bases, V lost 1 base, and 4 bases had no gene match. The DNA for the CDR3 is TGCGCCAGCAGCTTGACAGGGGATGTAGCTTTCTTT. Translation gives CASSLTGDVAFF.